This TCR beta chain stems from a study of shared clonotypes between healthy human individuals. Naive CD8 cells lacked CD45RO and underwent positive selection for CCR7, leaving out terminally differentiated effector memory CD45RA+ cells. Study outcomes and limitations: Specimens sampled were limited to blood, with tissue repertoires likely differing. Several donors shared about 5% of their naive CD4 clonotypes. Sequencing depth was predicted to influence how clonotypes are shared among donors.

To note about this clone: Its antigen is unknown.

CDR1 MNHEY and CDR2 SVGAGI come from the germline V gene. The CDR3 runs 16 residues. With 4 bases removed from V and 5 bases from J, the gap between germline ends came to 18 bases. The protocol was immunoSEQ multiplex PCR, while the TCRdb copy is restricted to in-frame clones and leaves out a portion. The sample shows hundreds of thousands of clones, 85% to 95% of them seen only once. The sample consisted of naive CD8+ T cells sorted from blood. The TCR sequence derives from a man aged 25 to 40 in good health. The gene calls are TRBV6-5 and TRBJ2-1; D unclear. CDR3 loop: CASSFPRSRDHNEQFF. The CDR3 DNA follows: TGTGCCAGCAGTTTCCCCCGCAGCAGAGACCACAATGAGCAGTTCTTC.